This T cell receptor beta chain was identified in a study of beta chain features in type 1 diabetes. The study, taken as a whole, reports: People with Type 1 diabetes carried modestly yet significantly shorter TCRB CDR3s in all four CD4+ subsets. Any HLA type influence on TCRB rearrangement was left unresolved here.

There are 13 residues in the CDR3. Trimming took off 1 base at V and 4 bases at J, with 9 bases between the two ends. Germline V gene data show CDR1 as SGHRS and CDR2 as YFSETQ. What was sequenced were expressed TCRB transcripts, since all of the isolated RNA had been reverse transcribed. TCRdb's table, derived via immunoSEQ multiplex PCR, lists solely in-frame clones and lacks some. This repertoire shows about 650,000 clones, around 12% found once; its top ten account for 0.095% to 0.15%. A word on this clone: The antigen remains unidentified.

The sequencing sample was made of naive CD4+ T cells from blood. The V and J genes are TRBV5-1 and TRBJ2-7; unclear D gene. The clonotype originates from a man aged 25 to 40 with type 1 diabetes. The CDR3 here is CASSLLSEYEQYF. The CDR3 DNA is TGCGCCAGCAGCTTGCTCTCAGAATACGAGCAGTACTTC.